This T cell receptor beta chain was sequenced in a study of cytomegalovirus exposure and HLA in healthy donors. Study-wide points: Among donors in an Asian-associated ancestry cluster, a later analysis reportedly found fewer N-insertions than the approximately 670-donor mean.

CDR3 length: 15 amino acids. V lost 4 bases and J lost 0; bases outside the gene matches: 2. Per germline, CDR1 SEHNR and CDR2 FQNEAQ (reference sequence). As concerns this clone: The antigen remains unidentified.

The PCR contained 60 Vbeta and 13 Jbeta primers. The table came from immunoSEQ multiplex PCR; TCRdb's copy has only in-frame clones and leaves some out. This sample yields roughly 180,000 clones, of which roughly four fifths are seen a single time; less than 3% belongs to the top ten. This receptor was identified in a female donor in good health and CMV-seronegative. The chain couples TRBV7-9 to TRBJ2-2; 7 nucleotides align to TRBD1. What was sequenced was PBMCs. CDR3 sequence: CASSYGQANTGELFF. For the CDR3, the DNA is TGTGCCAGCAGCTACGGACAGGCGAACACCGGGGAGCTGTTTTTT. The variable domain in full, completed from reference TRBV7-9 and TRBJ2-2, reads DTGVSQNPRHKITKRGQNVTFRCDPISEHNRLYWYRQTLGQGPEFLTYFQNEAQLEKSRLLSDRFSAERPKGSFSTLEIQRTEQGDSAMYLCASSYGQANTGELFFGEGSRLTVL.